These 27 T cell receptor beta chains share one sample of origin, sequenced in a study of blood T cell repertoires in COVID-19. Data came from immunoSEQ multiplex PCR; TCRdb stores just in-frame clones and leaves some out. Among about 120,000 clones listed, roughly 75% were seen once. Sample: peripheral blood. All receptors derive from a man in his sixties with active or convalescent COVID-19.

The chain is built from TRBV29-1 and TRBJ1-2, with D perhaps TRBD1 (5 bases). Trimming pared 1 base from V and 8 bases from J, leaving 17 bases between. The CDR3 is 14 residues long. The germline CDR1 and CDR2 sequences are SQVTM and ANQGSEA. The CDR3 is CSVEVVKGVTGYTF. The CDR3 DNA reads TGCAGCGTTGAAGTAGTGAAAGGGGTTACGGGCTACACCTTC.

The genes are TRBV18 and TRBJ1-5, with a weak D call TRBD1 (5 bases). The CDR3 runs 16 residues. Trimming removed 3 bases from V and 1 base from J, with 13 bases in between. Germline CDR1 reads KGHSH; CDR2 reads LQKENI. The DNA of the CDR3 is TGTGCCAGCTCACCTGGGCAGGGAAGCAGCAATCAGCCCCAGCATTTT. It specifies CASSPGQGSSNQPQHF.

A word on this clone: This sample includes further DNA sequences coding for the same CDR3. This chain links TRBV5-1 with TRBJ2-1; TRBD2 matches at 13 bases. V shed 3 bases and J 7 bases; nucleotides not matched to a gene: 7. CDR3 length: 16 amino acids. Per the germline V gene, CDR1 is SGHRS and CDR2 is YFSETQ. CDR3 bases: TGCGCCAGCAGCTCCCGGACTAGCGGGAGACCAAATGAGCAGTTCTTC. Encoded protein: CASSSRTSGRPNEQFF.

This clone has just a few counts. The chain employs TRBV7-7 and TRBJ1-1, with 7 bases that match TRBD1. The ends lost 5 bases at V and 4 bases at J; junction bases unmatched: 4. The CDR3 runs 13 residues. CDR1 is SSHAT and CDR2 is FNYEAQ in the germline V gene (reference sequence). The CDR3 spells CASSRYRGTEAFF. For the CDR3, the DNA is TGTGCCAGCAGCCGATACAGGGGCACTGAAGCTTTCTTT.

The chain is built from TRBV7-3 and TRBJ2-1; D is perhaps TRBD2 (6 bases). This CDR3 comprises 15 residues. V lost 7 bases to trimming and J lost 2 bases, with 15 bases between them. Germline V gene sequence: CDR1 SGHTA, CDR2 FQGTGA. Here the CDR3 reads CASTRSGSPYNEQFF. CDR3 DNA: TGTGCCAGCACCCGTAGCGGAAGTCCCTACAATGAGCAGTTCTTC.

The chain combines TRBV19 with TRBJ2-5; D perhaps matches TRBD2 (6 bases). Looked up from germline, CDR1 is LNHDA and CDR2 is SQIVND (reference sequence). CDR3 size: 16 residues. V was trimmed by 5 bases and J by 6 bases, leaving 22 bases between them. The CDR3 reads CASSELRAGGTQTQYF. Here the CDR3 DNA reads TGTGCCAGTAGTGAACTTCGGGCGGGCGGGACGCAGACCCAGTACTTC.

This chain connects TRBV28 to TRBJ1-2, with no clear D. This CDR3 region has 12 residues. The germline CDR1 and CDR2 sequences are MDHEN and SYDVKM. The V and J ends lost 3 bases and 5 bases respectively, with 7 bases between them. CDR3 sequence: CASSFAGYGYTF. CDR3 in DNA: TGTGCCAGCAGTTTCGCGGGGTATGGCTACACCTTC.

This rearrangement joins TRBV30 to TRBJ1-3; 7 positions match TRBD1. Germline trimming cut 6 bases from V and 0 bases from J; bases unmatched to any gene: 5. The CDR3 is made up of 14 amino acids. Looked up from germline, CDR1 is GTSNPN and CDR2 is SVGIG (reference sequence). The CDR3 sequence: CACYGQVSGNTIYF. The CDR3 DNA is TGTGCCTGTTACGGACAGGTCTCTGGAAACACCATATATTTT.

Note on this clone: Within the sample, other DNA sequences also encode this same CDR3. The chain carries TRBV18 and TRBJ2-5; weak D call: TRBD2 (6 bases). The germline CDR1 and CDR2 sequences are KGHSH and LQKENI. With 3 bases removed from V and 5 bases from J, the gap between germline ends came to 13 bases. The CDR3 extends over 14 amino acids. This CDR3 reads CASSPSGDDETQYF. The CDR3 nucleotides are TGTGCCAGCTCACCGTCGGGGGATGACGAGACCCAGTACTTC.

This rearrangement joins TRBV4-1 to TRBJ2-3, with TRBD2 as a possible D gene (6 bases). The germline V gene has CDR1 MGHRA and CDR2 YSYEKL. The CDR3 totals 16 residues. Trimming removed 0 bases from V and 1 base from J, with 11 bases in between. For the CDR3, the DNA is TGCGCCAGCAGCCAAGATCAGGCTAGCGGCACAGATACGCAGTATTTT. Translating it yields CASSQDQASGTDTQYF.

The chain uses TRBV5-6 and TRBJ2-7; possibly TRBD1 for D (5 bases). This CDR3 contains 12 residues. The germline gives CDR1 SGHDT, CDR2 YYEEEE. V dropped 6 bases and J dropped 4 bases, with 11 bases sitting between them. CDR3 in amino acids: CASNQGRYEQYF. The CDR3 region has the DNA TGTGCCAGCAATCAGGGAAGATACGAGCAGTACTTC.

V is TRBV28 and J is TRBJ2-2; 11 positions agree with TRBD1. Germline V gives CDR1 MDHEN, CDR2 SYDVKM. Germline trimming cut 9 bases from V and 5 bases from J; bases unmatched to any gene: 5. The CDR3 consists of 14 residues. CDR3 amino acids: CASRDRGSTGELFF. CDR3 in DNA: TGTGCCAGTAGGGACAGGGGGTCTACCGGGGAGCTGTTTTTT.

V gene TRBV7-2 combines with J gene TRBJ1-3; D may be TRBD1 (5 bases). The CDR3 is 14 residues long. Germline CDR1 is SGHTA and CDR2 is FQGNSA. V was trimmed by 1 base and J by 1 base, leaving 5 bases between them. DNA for the CDR3: TGTGCCAGCAGCTTAGGGACATCTGGAAACACCATATATTTT. Its translation: CASSLGTSGNTIYF.

The CDR3 region is CASSPPGQESSSEKLFF. The CDR3 nucleotides read TGTGCCAGCAGCCCACCGGGACAGGAATCGTCATCCGAGAAACTGTTTTTT. V usage is TRBV28 and J usage is TRBJ1-4; 8 bases agree with TRBD1. Germline V gene data show CDR1 as MDHEN and CDR2 as SYDVKM. The length of the CDR3 is 17 residues. V was clipped by 6 bases and J by 11 bases; unmatched bases: 20.

The chain carries TRBV24-1 and TRBJ2-2, with D maybe TRBD2 (5 bases). There are 18 residues in the CDR3. V was trimmed by 6 bases and J by 4 bases, leaving 23 bases between them. Germline V lookup: CDR1 KGHDR, CDR2 SFDVKD. The CDR3 region is CATSNYPITGVLTGELFF. CDR3 nucleotides: TGTGCCACCAGTAATTACCCCATTACCGGGGTACTCACCGGGGAGCTGTTTTTT.

This clone has a handful of counts. The chain carries TRBV3-1 (or the pseudogene TRBV3-2) and TRBJ2-1; a weak D match, TRBD2 (5 bases). This CDR3 has 13 amino acids. In germline, CDR1 is LGHDT, CDR2 YNNKEL (reference sequence). Trimming pared 3 bases from V and 4 bases from J, leaving 7 bases between. The CDR3 here is CASSHREYNEQFF. The CDR3 coding sequence is TGTGCCAGCAGCCACCGGGAATACAATGAGCAGTTCTTC.

The V and J genes are TRBV4-1 and TRBJ2-7, with D possibly TRBD1 on 7 matching bases. The CDR3 is made up of 14 amino acids. V shed 4 bases and J shed 0 bases, with 10 bases lying between them. Germline V gene data show CDR1 as MGHRA and CDR2 as YSYEKL. The CDR3 reads CASSRGTVSYEQYF. The CDR3, as DNA: TGCGCCAGCAGCCGCGGGACAGTCTCCTACGAGCAGTACTTC.

V is TRBV7-9 and J is TRBJ2-1; 9 bases line up with TRBD2. Per the germline V gene, CDR1 is SEHNR and CDR2 is FQNEAQ (reference sequence). The CDR3 runs to 15 residues. The ends lost 2 bases at V and 8 bases at J; junction bases unmatched: 7. CDR3 nucleotides: TGTGCCAGCAGCTTATTGGCGGGAGGGATGGATGAGCAGTTCTTC. Its translation: CASSLLAGGMDEQFF.

The chain carries TRBV15 and TRBJ2-7; 8 bases align to TRBD1. This CDR3 is 15 amino acids long. V lost 0 bases to trimming and J lost 5 bases; unmatched junction nucleotides: 6. The germline V gene encodes CDR1 LNHNV and CDR2 YYDKDF (reference sequence). The CDR3 protein is CATSRDGQGSDEQYF. As DNA, the CDR3 is TGTGCCACCAGCAGAGATGGACAGGGTAGCGACGAGCAGTACTTC. The full variable domain, rest sourced from reference TRBV15 and TRBJ2-7, is DAMVIQNPRYQVTQFGKPVTLSCSQTLNHNVMYWYQQKSSQAPKLLFHYYDKDFNNEADTPDNFQSRRPNTSFCFLDIRSPGLGDTAMYLCATSRDGQGSDEQYFGPGTRLTVT.

This chain uses TRBV4-2 with TRBJ2-7; D is perhaps TRBD1 (6 bases). V lost 0 bases and J 0 bases, leaving 15 bases between the germline ends. Germline CDR1 LGHNA, CDR2 YNFKEQ. This CDR3 region has 17 residues. CDR3 region: CASSQDEGRTASYEQYF. DNA of the CDR3: TGTGCCAGCAGCCAAGATGAGGGCCGGACAGCCTCCTACGAGCAGTACTTC.

V gene TRBV5-6 combines with J gene TRBJ2-7, with 9 bases matching TRBD2. Germline CDR1 is SGHDT and CDR2 is YYEEEE. The junction had 13 bases not matched to a gene; V was cut back by 4 bases and J by 5 bases. CDR3 size: 16 residues. The CDR3, as DNA: TGTGCCAGCAGCCTAATTAGCGGGAGAAGAGTAAACGAGCAGTACTTC. It is translated as CASSLISGRRVNEQYF.

This clone occurred once. The chain couples TRBV27 to TRBJ2-2; TRBD1 matches 11 bases. Germline CDR1 reads MNHEY; CDR2 reads SMNVEV (reference sequence). Trimming took 1 base from V and 9 from J; bases not matched to a gene: 7. The CDR3 is 16 residues long. CDR3 DNA sequence: TGTGCCAGCAGTTTATGGCGGACAGGGGGCAAACGGGAGCTGTTTTTT. It translates to CASSLWRTGGKRELFF.

The V and J genes are TRBV7-2 and TRBJ2-7; perhaps TRBD2 as D (6 bases). The germline V and J ends were trimmed by 1 base and 7 bases, with 14 bases remaining between them. Germline V gene lookup returns CDR1 SGHTA and CDR2 FQGNSA. The CDR3 extends over 14 amino acids. The CDR3: CASSLVSSAGEQYF. The DNA for the CDR3 is TGTGCCAGCAGCTTAGTATCCTCGGCGGGGGAGCAGTACTTC.

The chain couples TRBV10-3 to TRBJ2-5; 9 bases are a match to TRBD1. Germline CDR1 is ENHRY and CDR2 is SYGVKD. This CDR3 region has 12 residues. Losses at the gene ends were 10 bases for V and 3 bases for J; bases not matched to a gene: 3. This chain's CDR3 is CATRTGEETQYF. The CDR3 DNA is TGTGCCACCCGGACAGGGGAAGAGACCCAGTACTTC.

A single count supports this clone. The chain carries TRBV9 and TRBJ1-4, with no clear D. V was pared by 0 bases and J by 6 bases, with 6 bases between. The CDR3 runs 13 residues. Germline values: CDR1 SGDLS, CDR2 YYNGEE. CDR3 loop: CASSVGLDEKLFF. The CDR3 coding sequence is TGTGCCAGCAGCGTAGGGCTAGATGAAAAACTGTTTTTT.

The chain recombines TRBV19 with TRBJ1-2, with 10 bases matching TRBD1. Germline CDR1 LNHDA, CDR2 SQIVND (reference sequence). The trim removed 8 bases at V and 6 bases at J, leaving 6 bases unmatched. The CDR3 has 13 amino acids. Written as DNA, the CDR3 is TGTGCCAGTGATGATGACAGGGGGCATGGCTACACCTTC. This sequence encodes CASDDDRGHGYTF.

This clone was counted ten times or more. Other DNA sequences of this sample code for an identical CDR3. The rearrangement uses TRBV3-1 (or the pseudogene TRBV3-2) and TRBJ1-5; D possibly corresponds to TRBD1 (5 bases). Trimming cost V 4 bases and J 2 bases, with 12 bases left between them. Germline V gene lookup returns CDR1 LGHDT and CDR2 YNNKEL (reference sequence). This CDR3 has 15 residues. The chain's CDR3 is CASSPDSSGNQPQHF. The CDR3 bases are TGTGCCAGCAGCCCCGACAGTTCGGGCAATCAGCCCCAGCATTTT.